A selection of T cell receptor beta chains follows, all from one sample in a study of T cells of healthy individuals. TCRdb processed the 5' RACE reads anew with MiXCR; each CDR3 protein has one entry. Of 100,000 or so distinct CDR3 sequences listed, approximately 18% are singletons. The receptors come from a human donor in good health. CDR3s include the opening cysteine and the closing phenylalanine or tryptophan. A D gene is named only where the DNA matches it firmly. The size of a clone is reported for some rows only, either as once, few or many, or as a class for expanded clones.

j_gene	v_gene	d_gene	abundance	CDR3aa	CDR3nt
TRBJ2-7	TRBV3-1	TRBD2	.	CASSPGLAGAYSYEQYF	TGTGCCAGCAGCCCCGGACTAGCGGGAGCGTATTCCTACGAGCAGTACTTC
TRBJ1-1	TRBV18	.	few	CASSPLGDTEAFF	TGTGCCAGCTCACCATTGGGGGACACTGAAGCTTTCTTT
TRBJ1-2	TRBV5-1	.	.	CASSLGLRSGYTF	TGCGCCAGCAGCTTGGGATTGAGGAGTGGCTACACCTTC
TRBJ2-1	TRBV24-1	.	.	CATSAPDEPTIHEQFF	TGTGCCACCAGCGCCCCGGACGAACCTACGATCCATGAGCAGTTCTTC
TRBJ2-3	TRBV6-5	.	.	CASSPSSAGVGGDTQYF	TGTGCCAGCAGTCCCTCCTCGGCAGGGGTAGGCGGAGATACGCAGTATTTT
TRBJ2-1	TRBV12-3/TRBV12-4	TRBD2	many	CASTKQFAGGVMDEQFF	TGTGCCAGCACCAAACAGTTCGCGGGGGGGGTCATGGATGAGCAGTTCTTC
TRBJ2-5	TRBV28	TRBD1	few	CASSPNADRGDPYF	TGTGCCAGCAGTCCTAACGCGGACAGGGGGGATCCGTACTTC
TRBJ2-6	TRBV29-1	TRBD2	.	CSVAGVSSGANVLTF	TGCAGCGTCGCGGGGGTTAGCTCTGGGGCCAACGTCCTGACTTTC
TRBJ2-7	TRBV28	TRBD1	few	CASSWRQGKYEQYF	TGTGCCAGCAGTTGGAGACAGGGGAAGTACGAGCAGTACTTC
TRBJ1-3	TRBV9	.	.	CASSVEIWSNPGGNTIYF	TGTGCCAGCAGCGTAGAAATCTGGAGTAATCCGGGTGGAAACACCATATATTTT
TRBJ1-2	TRBV4-3	.	few	CASSPSYGEGYGYTF	TGCGCCAGCAGTCCCAGTTACGGAGAGGGGTATGGCTACACCTTC
TRBJ2-1	TRBV19	.	many	CASSIGTPSYNEQFF	TGTGCCAGTAGTATAGGGACTCCCTCCTACAATGAGCAGTTCTTC
TRBJ2-3	TRBV5-6	.	few	CASSVKWGWTDTQYF	TGTGCCAGCAGCGTAAAGTGGGGATGGACAGATACGCAGTATTTT
TRBJ2-1	TRBV5-1	.	.	CASNRDAYNEQFF	TGCGCCAGCAACCGGGACGCCTACAATGAGCAGTTCTTC
TRBJ1-2	TRBV28	.	few	CASTSGDGTNYGYTF	TGTGCCAGCACCTCCGGGGACGGAACTAACTATGGCTACACCTTC
TRBJ1-1	TRBV20-1	.	few	CSASLVRTVNTEAFF	TGCAGTGCTAGTTTGGTCCGGACGGTGAACACTGAAGCTTTCTTT
TRBJ1-2	TRBV5-6	.	few	CASSTNRDPVRGYTF	TGTGCCAGCAGCACAAACAGGGATCCTGTCCGGGGCTACACCTTC
TRBJ2-7	TRBV28	TRBD2	few	CASHGAGGPYEQYF	TGTGCCAGCCACGGGGCGGGAGGTCCCTACGAGCAGTACTTC
TRBJ2-5	TRBV5-6	.	.	CASSWGPGGQETQYF	TGTGCCAGCAGCTGGGGACCTGGGGGACAAGAGACCCAGTACTTC
TRBJ1-1	TRBV4-1	TRBD1	few	CASSHRTGANTEAFF	TGCGCCAGCAGCCATCGGACAGGGGCGAACACTGAAGCTTTCTTT
TRBJ1-1	TRBV12-3/TRBV12-4	.	.	CASSFAHRILAFF	TGTGCCAGCAGTTTCGCCCACAGGATTCTTGCTTTCTTT
TRBJ1-1	TRBV7-9	TRBD1	.	CASTPGGLSAFF	TGTGCCAGCACCCCAGGGGGGTTGTCTGCTTTCTTT
TRBJ2-3	TRBV20-1	.	.	CSAGVSGTDTQYF	TGCAGTGCTGGGGTTAGCGGCACAGATACGCAGTATTTT
TRBJ1-2	TRBV20-1	.	.	CSANSWTATANYGYTF	TGCAGTGCCAACTCATGGACGGCTACCGCTAACTATGGCTACACCTTC
TRBJ2-3	TRBV20-1	.	many	CSASVFGTGTDTQYF	TGCAGTGCTAGCGTTTTTGGGACTGGCACAGATACGCAGTATTTT
TRBJ2-5	TRBV28	.	few	CASSLGSSMETQYF	TGTGCCAGCAGTTTAGGTAGCAGTATGGAGACCCAGTACTTC
TRBJ2-7	TRBV6-2/TRBV6-3	TRBD1	few	CASSQDRRWQYF	TGTGCCAGCAGCCAGGACAGGCGGTGGCAGTACTTC
TRBJ2-5	TRBV29-1	.	many	CSVERDTETQYF	TGCAGCGTTGAACGGGACACGGAGACCCAGTACTTC
TRBJ1-1	TRBV28	.	many	CASIRGGGGTEAFF	TGTGCCAGCATTAGAGGGGGAGGGGGCACTGAAGCTTTCTTT
TRBJ2-7	TRBV2	TRBD1	.	CASSEVPRQGGYF	TGTGCCAGCAGTGAGGTGCCCCGACAGGGGGGGTACTTC
TRBJ2-7	TRBV6-5	.	.	CASSYAFERSSYEQYF	TGTGCCAGCAGTTACGCCTTCGAGAGGAGCTCCTACGAGCAGTACTTC
TRBJ2-3	TRBV5-1	TRBD2	few	CASSLGAGGTDTQYF	TGCGCCAGCAGCTTGGGGGCGGGAGGCACAGATACGCAGTATTTT